This is a list of T cell receptor beta chains from one sample in a study of blood T cell repertoires in COVID-19. TCRdb's table, derived via immunoSEQ multiplex PCR, lists solely in-frame clones and lacks some. The sample lists about 320,000 clones, roughly 85% occurring once. Sequenced material: peripheral blood. The receptors were gathered from a human donor in a cohort sampled during active COVID-19. The CDR3 runs from the conserved cysteine through the conserved F or W. A D gene is named only where the DNA matches it firmly. Size values are once, few and many counts, or a class for expanded clones, and some rows have none.

>13|TRBD2|TRBV2|TRBJ2-5|-
TGTGCCAGCAGTGGCCGGGGGGTAGAGACCCAGTACTTC
CASSGRGVETQYF
>13|-|TRBV30|TRBJ1-5|-
TGTGCCTGGAGTGTATCCGAGGGTCAGCCCCAGCATTTT
CAWSVSEGQPQHF
>15|TRBD2|TRBV7-3|TRBJ2-3|-
TGTGCCAGCAGCCAGGGACTAGCGGGCGCAGATACGCAGTATTTT
CASSQGLAGADTQYF
>14|TRBD1|TRBV7-9|TRBJ2-7|once
TGTGCCAGCAGTGCCGGGACAGGGGGCGACGAGCAGTACTTC
CASSAGTGGDEQYF
>15|-|TRBV14|TRBJ2-7|-
TGTGCCAGCAGCCAAGATTCAGGGGAAGGGTACGAGCAGTACTTC
CASSQDSGEGYEQYF
>14|-|TRBV5-1|TRBJ1-1|-
TGCGCCAGCAGCGCGGGGACGGTGAACACTGAAGCTTTCTTT
CASSAGTVNTEAFF
>16|-|TRBV3-1/TRBV3-2|TRBJ1-3|-
TGTGCCAGCAGCCGACTCACAAGGAGCTCTGGAAACACCATATATTTT
CASSRLTRSSGNTIYF
>13|-|TRBV24-1|TRBJ2-7|-
TGTGCCACCAGTGGTGGTCCTAGCTACGAGCAGTACTTC
CATSGGPSYEQYF
>14|-|TRBV5-1|TRBJ1-2|-
TGCGCCAGCAGCTTGACAGGGTTGAGCTATGGCTACACCTTC
CASSLTGLSYGYTF
>13|-|TRBV15|TRBJ1-4|-
TGTGCCACCAGCAGACAGAACATTGAAAAACTGTTTTTT
CATSRQNIEKLFF
>14|-|TRBV5-1|TRBJ1-1|-
TGCGCCAGCAGCTTGGGACAGGCTGGCACTGAAGCTTTCTTT
CASSLGQAGTEAFF
>14|-|TRBV6-5|TRBJ1-4|-
TGTGCCAGCAGTTACGAGACATCGGGGGAAAAACTGTTTTTT
CASSYETSGEKLFF
>13|-|TRBV29-1|TRBJ1-5|-
TGCAGCGTCGCACAGGGAGCAAGTCAGCCCCAGCATTTT
CSVAQGASQPQHF
>14|-|TRBV5-1|TRBJ2-2|-
TGCGCCAGCAGCTTGGTTACGGGTACCGGGGAGCTGTTTTTT
CASSLVTGTGELFF
>16|-|TRBV11-1|TRBJ1-1|-
TGTGCCAGCAGCTCCCCCGGGGGGGTGCTGAACACTGAAGCTTTCTTT
CASSSPGGVLNTEAFF
>15|TRBD2|TRBV30|TRBJ2-5|-
TGTGCCTGGAGTTCACACGGGGGGACGCAAGAGACCCAGTACTTC
CAWSSHGGTQETQYF
>16|-|TRBV30|TRBJ2-2|-
TGTGCCTGGACCGTAACGGGGGGCCGCTCCACCGGGGAGCTGTTTTTT
CAWTVTGGRSTGELFF
>14|-|TRBV2|TRBJ1-5|-
TGTGCCAGCAGTGAGGCGGGGGGGTTTCAGCCCCAGCATTTT
CASSEAGGFQPQHF
>16|TRBD2|TRBV5-4|TRBJ2-1|-
TGTGCCAGCAGGGAGACTAGCGGGGGACAATACAATGAGCAGTTCTTC
CASRETSGGQYNEQFF
>19|-|TRBV27|TRBJ2-7|once
TGTGCCAGCAGTTTCTCACCTGGACAGACATCGGGGCGTGGCCACGAGCAGTACTTC
CASSFSPGQTSGRGHEQYF
>13|-|TRBV13|TRBJ2-7|once
TGTGCCAGCAGCCCGCCGGGGGTATACGAGCAGTACTTC
CASSPPGVYEQYF
>12|TRBD2|TRBV29-1|TRBJ2-7|-
TGCAGCGTTGAGCCCTTCGGGGGGGAGCAGTACTTC
CSVEPFGGEQYF
>19|TRBD2|TRBV28|TRBJ2-3|once
TGTGCCACCCTCCCCACTCGAGCGGGGGGCTCGCCAAGCACAGATACGCAGTATTTT
CATLPTRAGGSPSTDTQYF
>15|-|TRBV7-9|TRBJ1-6|-
TGTGCCAGCAGCTTAGCCGTTAGTTCCCATCGACCCCTCCACTTT
CASSLAVSSHRPLHF
>16|-|TRBV7-8|TRBJ2-3|-
TGTGCCAGCAGCTTCTTAGGTGGAGGGGGCACAGATACGCAGTATTTT
CASSFLGGGGTDTQYF
>15|TRBD1|TRBV27|TRBJ1-4|-
TGTGCCAGCAGTTTACTAGGACAGGGATACGAAAAACTGTTTTTT
CASSLLGQGYEKLFF
>15|TRBD2|TRBV27|TRBJ2-4|-
TGTGCCAGCAGTTTAAGGAGAGGGGAGGGGAACATTCAGTACTTC
CASSLRRGEGNIQYF
>15|TRBD1|TRBV24-1|TRBJ2-7|-
TGTGCCACCAGTGGTAAGGGGACAGGATTATACGAGCAGTACTTC
CATSGKGTGLYEQYF
>15|-|TRBV9|TRBJ1-4|-
TGTGCCAGCAGCCCAGGCCGGGGTTCCGACGAAAAACTGTTTTTT
CASSPGRGSDEKLFF
>18|TRBD1|TRBV9|TRBJ1-6|-
TGTGCCAGCAGCGTAGGGGGGACAGGGACATCCTATAATTCACCCCTCCACTTT
CASSVGGTGTSYNSPLHF